This entry lists 2 T cell receptor beta chains sequenced from one sample in a study of CD4 and CD8 cells across lung adenocarcinoma regions. TCRdb itself ran the PCR reads through MiXCR, one entry per CDR3 protein. This repertoire shows about 3,500 distinct CDR3 sequences, 35% to 60% found once; its top ten account for approximately 49%. The sample consisted of CD8+ T cells from the center of a lung tumor. These receptors were taken from a male donor with lung adenocarcinoma. The CD4 and CD8 labels of this study may be unreliable.

This clonotype was picked up a small number of times. This chain connects TRBV28 to TRBJ2-1, with 16 bases matching TRBD2. Per germline, CDR1 MDHEN and CDR2 SYDVKM. The ends lost 10 bases at V and 7 bases at J; junction bases unmatched: 13. This CDR3 is 17 amino acids long. The CDR3, as DNA: TGTGCCACCTTCTCTCCGGGACTAGCGGGAGGGCCGAATGAGCAGTTCTTC. Translation gives CATFSPGLAGGPNEQFF.

The chain carries TRBV7-2 and TRBJ2-1, with D unclear. Germline CDR1 is SGHTA and CDR2 is FQGNSA. The CDR3 covers 14 residues. V was shortened by 2 bases and J by 4 bases, with 9 bases between the two germline ends. The CDR3 DNA reads TGTGCCAGCAGCTTAAATATAGGGTACAATGAGCAGTTCTTC. As protein: CASSLNIGYNEQFF. The entire variable domain, with the rest obtained from reference TRBV7-2 and TRBJ2-1, is as follows: GAGVSQSPSNKVTEKGKDVELRCDPISGHTALYWYRQSLGQGLEFLIYFQGNSAPDKSGLPSDRFSAERTGGSVSTLTIQRTQQEDSAVYLCASSLNIGYNEQFFGPGTRLTVL.